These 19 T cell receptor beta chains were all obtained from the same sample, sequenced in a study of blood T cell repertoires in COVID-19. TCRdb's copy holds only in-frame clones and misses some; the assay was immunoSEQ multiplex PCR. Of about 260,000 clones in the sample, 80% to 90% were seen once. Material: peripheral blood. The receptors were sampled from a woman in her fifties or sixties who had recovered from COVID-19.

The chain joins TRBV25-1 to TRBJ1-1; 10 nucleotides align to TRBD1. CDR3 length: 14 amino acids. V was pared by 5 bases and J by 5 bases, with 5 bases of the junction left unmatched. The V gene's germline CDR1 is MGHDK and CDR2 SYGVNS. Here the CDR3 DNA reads TGTGCCAGCAGTCCACGGACAGGGGGAACTGAAGCTTTCTTT. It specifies CASSPRTGGTEAFF. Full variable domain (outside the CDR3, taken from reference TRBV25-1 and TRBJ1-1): EADIYQTPRYLVIGTGKKITLECSQTMGHDKMYWYQQDPGMELHLIHYSYGVNSTEKGDLSSESTVSRIRTEHFPLTLESARPSHTSQYLCASSPRTGGTEAFFGQGTRLTVV.

CDR3 region: CASSPSTDSYEQYF. As DNA, the CDR3 is TGTGCCAGCTCACCCTCGACCGACAGCTACGAGCAGTACTTC. This chain uses TRBV18 with TRBJ2-7; D is perhaps TRBD1 (5 bases). CDR1 and CDR2 from the germline V gene are KGHSH and LQKENI. The CDR3 spans 14 residues. Deletions cut 3 bases from V and 3 bases from J, with 12 bases between.

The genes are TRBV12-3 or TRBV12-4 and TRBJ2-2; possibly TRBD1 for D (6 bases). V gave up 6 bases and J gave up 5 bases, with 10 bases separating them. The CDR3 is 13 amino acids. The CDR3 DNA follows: TGTGCCAGCAGACGGACAGCAACCGGGGAGCTGTTTTTT. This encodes CASRRTATGELFF.

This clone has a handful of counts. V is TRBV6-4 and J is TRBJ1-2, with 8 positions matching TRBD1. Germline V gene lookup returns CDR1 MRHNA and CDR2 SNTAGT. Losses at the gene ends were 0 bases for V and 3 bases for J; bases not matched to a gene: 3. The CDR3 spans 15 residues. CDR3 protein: CASSDSTGDHYGYTF. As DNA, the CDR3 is TGTGCCAGCAGTGACTCGACAGGGGACCACTATGGCTACACCTTC.

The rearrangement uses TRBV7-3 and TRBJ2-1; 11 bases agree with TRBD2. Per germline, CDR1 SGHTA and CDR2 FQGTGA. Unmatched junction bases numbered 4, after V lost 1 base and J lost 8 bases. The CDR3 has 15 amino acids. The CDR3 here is CASSLSLAGGDEQFF. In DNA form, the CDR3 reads TGTGCCAGCAGCTTAAGTCTAGCGGGAGGAGATGAGCAGTTCTTC.

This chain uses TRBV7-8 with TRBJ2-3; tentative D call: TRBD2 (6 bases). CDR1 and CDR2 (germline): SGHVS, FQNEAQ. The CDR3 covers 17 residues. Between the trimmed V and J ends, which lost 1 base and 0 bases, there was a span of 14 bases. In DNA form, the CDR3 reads TGTGCCAGCAGCTTAGGACTAGACAGTCTTAGCACAGATACGCAGTATTTT. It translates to CASSLGLDSLSTDTQYF.

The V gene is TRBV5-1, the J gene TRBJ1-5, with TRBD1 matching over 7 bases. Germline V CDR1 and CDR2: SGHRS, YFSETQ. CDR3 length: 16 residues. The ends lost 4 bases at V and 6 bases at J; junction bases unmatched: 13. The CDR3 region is CASSPGTDPRFQPQHF. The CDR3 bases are TGCGCCAGCAGCCCCGGGACAGATCCCCGTTTTCAGCCCCAGCATTTT.

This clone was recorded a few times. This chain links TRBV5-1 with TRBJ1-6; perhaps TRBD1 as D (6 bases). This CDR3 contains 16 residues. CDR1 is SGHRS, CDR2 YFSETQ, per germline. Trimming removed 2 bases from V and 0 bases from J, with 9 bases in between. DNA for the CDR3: TGCGCCAGCAGCTTACAGGGTAGCTCCTATAATTCACCCCTCCACTTT. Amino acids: CASSLQGSSYNSPLHF.

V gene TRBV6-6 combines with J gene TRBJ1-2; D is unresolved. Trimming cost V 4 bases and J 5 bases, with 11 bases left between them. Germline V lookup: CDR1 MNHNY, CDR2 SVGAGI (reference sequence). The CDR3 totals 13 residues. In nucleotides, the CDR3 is TGTGCCAGCAGTTCCAGCGCGTTGTATGGCTACACCTTC. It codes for CASSSSALYGYTF.

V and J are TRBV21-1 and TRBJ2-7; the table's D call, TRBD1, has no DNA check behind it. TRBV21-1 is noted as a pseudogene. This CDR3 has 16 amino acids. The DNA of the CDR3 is TGTGCCAGCAGCAAAGTGGAGACAGTAACTCCCTACGAGCAGTACTTC. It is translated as CASSKVETVTPYEQYF.

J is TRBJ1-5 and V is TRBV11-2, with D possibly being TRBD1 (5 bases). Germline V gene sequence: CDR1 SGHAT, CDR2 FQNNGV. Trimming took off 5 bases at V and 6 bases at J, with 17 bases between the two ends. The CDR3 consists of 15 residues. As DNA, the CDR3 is TGTGCCAGCAGCGCTCAAGCAGGGATAGGTCAGCCCCAGCATTTT. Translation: CASSAQAGIGQPQHF. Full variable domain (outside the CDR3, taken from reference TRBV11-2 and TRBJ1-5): EAGVAQSPRYKIIEKRQSVAFWCNPISGHATLYWYQQILGQGPKLLIQFQNNGVVDDSQLPKDRFSAERLKGVDSTLKIQPAKLEDSAVYLCASSAQAGIGQPQHFGDGTRLSIL.

In nucleotides, the CDR3 is TGTGCCAGCAGCGTACTAGCGGGGGGCCTCTACGAGCAGTACTTC. It codes for CASSVLAGGLYEQYF. The chain links TRBV7-2 to TRBJ2-7; 12 nucleotides align to TRBD2. The ends lost 5 bases at V and 3 bases at J; junction bases unmatched: 5. The CDR3 has 15 residues. Germline assignment: CDR1 SGHTA and CDR2 FQGNSA. Drawing the rest from reference TRBV7-2 and TRBJ2-7, the complete variable domain is GAGVSQSPSNKVTEKGKDVELRCDPISGHTALYWYRQSLGQGLEFLIYFQGNSAPDKSGLPSDRFSAERTGGSVSTLTIQRTQQEDSAVYLCASSVLAGGLYEQYFGPGTRLTVT.

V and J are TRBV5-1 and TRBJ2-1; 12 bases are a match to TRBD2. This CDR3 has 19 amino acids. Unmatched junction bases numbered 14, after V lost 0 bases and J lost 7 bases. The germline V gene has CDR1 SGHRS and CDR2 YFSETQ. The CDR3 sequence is CASSLARPDTSGGINEQFF. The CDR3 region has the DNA TGCGCCAGCAGCTTGGCCAGACCCGATACTAGCGGGGGGATAAATGAGCAGTTCTTC.

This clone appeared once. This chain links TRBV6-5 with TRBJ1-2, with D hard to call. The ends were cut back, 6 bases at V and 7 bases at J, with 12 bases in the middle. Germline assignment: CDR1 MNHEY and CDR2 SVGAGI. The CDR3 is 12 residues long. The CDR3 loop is CASRGPLSGYTF. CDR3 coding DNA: TGTGCCAGCAGGGGCCCTCTTAGTGGCTACACCTTC.

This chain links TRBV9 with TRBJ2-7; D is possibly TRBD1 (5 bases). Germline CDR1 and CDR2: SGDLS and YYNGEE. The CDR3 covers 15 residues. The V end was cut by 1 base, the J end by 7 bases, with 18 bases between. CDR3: CASSVTGHPSGEQYF. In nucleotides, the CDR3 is TGTGCCAGCAGCGTAACCGGACATCCCTCGGGTGAGCAGTACTTC.

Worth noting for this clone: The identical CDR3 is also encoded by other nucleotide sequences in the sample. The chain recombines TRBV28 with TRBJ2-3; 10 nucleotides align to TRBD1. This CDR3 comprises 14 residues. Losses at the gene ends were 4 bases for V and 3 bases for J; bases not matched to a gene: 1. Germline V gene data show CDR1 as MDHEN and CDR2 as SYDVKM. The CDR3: CASSSGQGTDTQYF. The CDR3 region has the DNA TGTGCCAGCAGTTCGGGACAGGGGACAGATACGCAGTATTTT.

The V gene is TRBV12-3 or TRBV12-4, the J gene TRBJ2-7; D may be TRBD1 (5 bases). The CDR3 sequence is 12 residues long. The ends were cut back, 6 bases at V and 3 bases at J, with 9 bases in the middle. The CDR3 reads CASSPTVYEQYF. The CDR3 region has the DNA TGTGCCAGCAGCCCGACAGTCTACGAGCAGTACTTC.

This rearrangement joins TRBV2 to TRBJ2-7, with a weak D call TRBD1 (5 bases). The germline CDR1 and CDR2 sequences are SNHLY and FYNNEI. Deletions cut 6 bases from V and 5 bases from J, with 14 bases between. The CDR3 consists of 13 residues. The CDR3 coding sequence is TGTGCCAGCAGCTGGTCAGGGCCCCACGAGCAGTACTTC. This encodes CASSWSGPHEQYF. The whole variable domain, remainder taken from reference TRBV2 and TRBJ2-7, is EPEVTQTPSHQVTQMGQEVILRCVPISNHLYFYWYRQILGQKVEFLVSFYNNEISEKSEIFDDQFSVERPDGSNFTLKIRSTKLEDSAMYFCASSWSGPHEQYFGPGTRLTVT.

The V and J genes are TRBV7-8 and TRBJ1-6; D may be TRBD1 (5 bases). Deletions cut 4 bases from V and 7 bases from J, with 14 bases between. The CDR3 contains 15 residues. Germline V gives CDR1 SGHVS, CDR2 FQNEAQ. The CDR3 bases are TGTGCCAGCAGCTCCTATCGACAGCCCAATTCACCCCTCCACTTT. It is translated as CASSSYRQPNSPLHF.